This T cell receptor (beta chain) was identified during a study of vaccination and CD4 T cells after COVID-19. Trimming left V 2 bases short and J 5 bases short, with 9 bases between. The CDR3 has 13 residues. Germline V gene lookup returns CDR1 SGHTA and CDR2 FQGNSA. This clonotype showed up just a few times. Its antigen is undetermined. At the Johns Hopkins FTIC core, DNA taken from cultured CD4+ T cells was sequenced by way of the Oncomine TCR Beta short-read assay. TCRdb re-called the PCR reads with MiXCR, one entry per CDR3 protein. This sample has fewer than 20,000 distinct CDR3 sequences, with about 42% found just once. The treatment here: roughly 10-day PBMC culture with coronavirus spike peptide pools or control peptides (ViraFEST assay).

The sequenced sample was cultured CD4+ T cells from blood. This clonotype was sampled from a human donor with COVID-19. V and J are TRBV7-2 and TRBJ2-5; D might be TRBD1 (6 bases). In DNA, the CDR3 is TGTGCCAGCAGCTTAACAGGGTTGGAGACCCAGTACTTC. It encodes CASSLTGLETQYF.